This TCR beta chain was sequenced for a study of blood T cell repertoires in COVID-19. For the study at large: Sources were T cells, B-cell-depleted T cells, or PBMCs; the material itself was cDNA or gDNA.

The study recruited people aged 18 to 89 years across approximately 25 US areas. Cohort allocation depended upon clinical history that participants reported. Produced via immunoSEQ multiplex PCR; TCRdb's table is partial and in-frame only. This sample yields some 190,000 clones, of which around 84% are seen a single time; roughly 3.2% belongs to the top ten. Germline CDR1 and CDR2: SGHTA and FQGTGA. The CDR3 runs to 11 residues. Trimming took 5 bases from V and 7 from J, leaving 6 bases between them. This chain links TRBV7-3 with TRBJ2-1; no clear D gene. The receptor comes from a woman aged 25-40 years who had recovered from COVID-19. The sequenced sample was PBMCs or T cells enriched from blood (not recorded which). CDR3 nucleotides: TGTGCCAGCAGCCTTCCGAATGAGCAGTTCTTC. Its translation: CASSLPNEQFF.